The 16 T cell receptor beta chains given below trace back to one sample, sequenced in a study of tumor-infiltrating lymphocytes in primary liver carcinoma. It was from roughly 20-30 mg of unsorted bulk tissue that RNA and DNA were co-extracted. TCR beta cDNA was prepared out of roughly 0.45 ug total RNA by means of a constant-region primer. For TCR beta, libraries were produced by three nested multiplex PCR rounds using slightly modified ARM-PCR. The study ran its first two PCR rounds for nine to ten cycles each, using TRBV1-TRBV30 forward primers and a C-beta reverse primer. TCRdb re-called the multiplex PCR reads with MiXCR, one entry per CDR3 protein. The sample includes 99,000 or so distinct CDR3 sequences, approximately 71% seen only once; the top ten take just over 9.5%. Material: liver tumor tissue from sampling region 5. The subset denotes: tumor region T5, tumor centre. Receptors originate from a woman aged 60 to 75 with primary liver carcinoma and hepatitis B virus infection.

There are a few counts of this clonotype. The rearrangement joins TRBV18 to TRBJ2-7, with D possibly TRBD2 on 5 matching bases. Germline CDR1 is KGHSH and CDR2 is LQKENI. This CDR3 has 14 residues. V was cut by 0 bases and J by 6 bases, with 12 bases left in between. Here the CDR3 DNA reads TGTGCCAGCTCACCACCTACCCGGACTCGCGAGCAGTACTTC. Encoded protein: CASSPPTRTREQYF.

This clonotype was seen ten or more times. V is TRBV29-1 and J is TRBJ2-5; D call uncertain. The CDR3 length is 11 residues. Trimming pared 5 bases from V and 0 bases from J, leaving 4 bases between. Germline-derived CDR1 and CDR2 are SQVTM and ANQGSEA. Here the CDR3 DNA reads TGCAGCGTTAAATACCAAGAGACCCAGTACTTC. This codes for CSVKYQETQYF.

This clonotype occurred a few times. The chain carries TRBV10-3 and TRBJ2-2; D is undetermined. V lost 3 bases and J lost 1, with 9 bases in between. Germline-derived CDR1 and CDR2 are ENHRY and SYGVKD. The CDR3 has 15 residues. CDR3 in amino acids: CAISDLDKNTGELFF. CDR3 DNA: TGTGCCATCAGTGACTTAGACAAGAACACCGGGGAGCTGTTTTTT.

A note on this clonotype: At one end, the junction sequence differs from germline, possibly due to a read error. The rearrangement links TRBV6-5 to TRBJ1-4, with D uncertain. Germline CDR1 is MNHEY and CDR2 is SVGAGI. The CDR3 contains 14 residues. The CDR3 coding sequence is TGTGCCAGCAGTCCTCGGGCAAGTAATGAAATACTGCTTTTT. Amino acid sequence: CASSPRASNEILLF.

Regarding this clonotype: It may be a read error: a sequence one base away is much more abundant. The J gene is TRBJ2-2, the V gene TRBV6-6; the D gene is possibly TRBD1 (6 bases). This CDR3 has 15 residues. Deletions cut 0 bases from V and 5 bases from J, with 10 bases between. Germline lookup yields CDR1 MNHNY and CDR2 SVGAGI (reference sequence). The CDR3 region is CASSYSGHGTGELFF. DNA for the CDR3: TGTGCCAGCAGTTACTCGGGACATGGGACCGGGGAGCTGTTTTTT.

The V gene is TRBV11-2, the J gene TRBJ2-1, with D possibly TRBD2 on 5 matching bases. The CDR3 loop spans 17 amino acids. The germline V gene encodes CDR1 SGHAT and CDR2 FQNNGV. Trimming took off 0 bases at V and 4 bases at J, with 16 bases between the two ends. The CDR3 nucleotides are TGTGCCAGCAGCTTAGACGAGGTGGGAGTGGTGTACAATGAGCAGTTCTTC. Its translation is CASSLDEVGVVYNEQFF. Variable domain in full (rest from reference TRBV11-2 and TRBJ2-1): EAGVAQSPRYKIIEKRQSVAFWCNPISGHATLYWYQQILGQGPKLLIQFQNNGVVDDSQLPKDRFSAERLKGVDSTLKIQPAKLEDSAVYLCASSLDEVGVVYNEQFFGPGTRLTVL.

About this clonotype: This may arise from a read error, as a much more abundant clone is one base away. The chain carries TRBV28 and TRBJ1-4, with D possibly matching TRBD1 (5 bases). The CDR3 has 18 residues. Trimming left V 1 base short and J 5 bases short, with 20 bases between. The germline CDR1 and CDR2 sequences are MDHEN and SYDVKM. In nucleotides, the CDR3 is TGTGCCAGCAGTTTATCCCATTCTCTCGGGACGGTAAATGAAAAACTGTTTTTT. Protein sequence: CASSLSHSLGTVNEKLFF.

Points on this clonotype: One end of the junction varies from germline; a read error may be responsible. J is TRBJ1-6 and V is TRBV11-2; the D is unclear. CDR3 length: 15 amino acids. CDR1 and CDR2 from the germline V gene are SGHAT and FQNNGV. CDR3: CAGSSQVSDNSPLHF. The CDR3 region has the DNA TGTGCCGGCAGCTCCCAGGTTTCGGATAATTCACCCCTCCACTTC. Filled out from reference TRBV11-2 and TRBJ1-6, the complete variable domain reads EAGVAQSPRYKIIEKRQSVAFWCNPISGHATLYWYQQILGQGPKLLIQFQNNGVVDDSQLPKDRFSAERLKGVDSTLKIQPAKLEDSAVYLCAGSSQVSDNSPLHFGNGTRLTVT.

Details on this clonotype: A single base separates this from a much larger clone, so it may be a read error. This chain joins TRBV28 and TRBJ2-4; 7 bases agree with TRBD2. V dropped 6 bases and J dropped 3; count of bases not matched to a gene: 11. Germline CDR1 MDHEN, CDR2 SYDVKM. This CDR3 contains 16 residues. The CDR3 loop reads CASSESSGRVKNIQYF. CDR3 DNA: TGTGCCAGCAGCGAGTCTAGCGGAAGAGTCAAAAACATTCAGTACTTC.

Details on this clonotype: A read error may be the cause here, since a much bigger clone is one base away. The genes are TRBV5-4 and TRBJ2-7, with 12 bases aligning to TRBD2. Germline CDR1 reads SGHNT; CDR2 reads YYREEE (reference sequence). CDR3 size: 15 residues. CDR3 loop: CVSSKRLAGVDEQYF. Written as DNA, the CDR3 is TGTGTCAGCAGCAAGCGACTAGCGGGAGTGGACGAGCAGTACTTC.

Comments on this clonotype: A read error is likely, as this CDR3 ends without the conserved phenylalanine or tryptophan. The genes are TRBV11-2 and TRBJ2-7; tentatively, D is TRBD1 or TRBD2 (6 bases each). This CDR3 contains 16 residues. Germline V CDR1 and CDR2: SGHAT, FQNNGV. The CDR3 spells CAGSLASGAGGYEQYY. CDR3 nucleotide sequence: TGTGCCGGCAGCCTAGCGTCGGGGGCAGGAGGCTACGAGCAGTACTAC.

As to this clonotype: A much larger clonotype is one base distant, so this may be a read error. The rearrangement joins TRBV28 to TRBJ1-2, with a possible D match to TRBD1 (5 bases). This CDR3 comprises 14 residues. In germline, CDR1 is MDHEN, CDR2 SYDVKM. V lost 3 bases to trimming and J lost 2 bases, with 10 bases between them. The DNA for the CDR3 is TGTGCCAGCAGTTTGGAGGCAGGGAACTATGGCTACACCTTC. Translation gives CASSLEAGNYGYTF.

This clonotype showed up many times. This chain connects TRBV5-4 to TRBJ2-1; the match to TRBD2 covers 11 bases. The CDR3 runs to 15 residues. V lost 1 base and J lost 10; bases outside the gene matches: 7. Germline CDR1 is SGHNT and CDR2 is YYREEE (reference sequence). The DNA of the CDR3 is TGTGCCAGCAGCTTGATGGGACTAGCGGCAGGAGAGCAGTTCTTC. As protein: CASSLMGLAAGEQFF.

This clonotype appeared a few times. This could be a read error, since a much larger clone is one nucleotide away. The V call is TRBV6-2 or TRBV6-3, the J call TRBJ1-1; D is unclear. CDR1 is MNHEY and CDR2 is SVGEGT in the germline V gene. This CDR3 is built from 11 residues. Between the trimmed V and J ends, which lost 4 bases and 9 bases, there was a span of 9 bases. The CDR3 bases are TGTGCCAGCAGTTTTGATCCCAAAGCTTTCTTT. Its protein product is CASSFDPKAFF.

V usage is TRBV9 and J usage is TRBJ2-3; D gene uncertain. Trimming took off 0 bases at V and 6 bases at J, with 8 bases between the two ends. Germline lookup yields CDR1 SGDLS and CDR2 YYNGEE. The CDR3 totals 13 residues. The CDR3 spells CASSVVVMDTQYF. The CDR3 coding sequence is TGTGCCAGCAGCGTAGTAGTCATGGATACGCAGTATTTT. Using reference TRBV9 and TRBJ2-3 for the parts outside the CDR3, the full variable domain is DSGVTQTPKHLITATGQRVTLRCSPRSGDLSVYWYQQSLDQGLQFLIQYYNGEERAKGNILERFSAQQFPDLHSELNLSSLELGDSALYFCASSVVVMDTQYFGPGTRLTVL.

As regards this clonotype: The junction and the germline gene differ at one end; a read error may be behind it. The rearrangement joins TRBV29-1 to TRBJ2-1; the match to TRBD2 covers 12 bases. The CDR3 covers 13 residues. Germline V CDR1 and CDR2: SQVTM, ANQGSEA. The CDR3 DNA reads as TGCAGAGTTGGGGGGACTAGCGGGTCCGACAGGAGCTTC. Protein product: CRVGGTSGSDRSF.